This TCR beta chain was recovered during a study of T cell responses to AZD1222 COVID-19 vaccine. Trimming left V 3 bases short and J 13 bases short, with 13 bases between. CDR1 is MDHEN and CDR2 is SYDVKM in the germline V gene. This CDR3 has 12 amino acids. Some clones are missing from TCRdb's copy, which holds only in-frame ones; the method was immunoSEQ multiplex PCR. The table has about 150,000 clones, about nine tenths seen once. The source of this sequence is an adult in good health. The chain couples TRBV28 to TRBJ1-5; D perhaps matches TRBD1 (5 bases). This sample comprised peripheral blood, obtained on day 0 of AZD1222 vaccination. The CDR3 nucleotides are TGTGCCAGCAGTTTCAGGGCCGGGCGGCAGCATTTT. Encoded protein: CASSFRAGRQHF. Full variable domain (rest looked up from reference TRBV28 and TRBJ1-5): DVKVTQSSRYLVKRTGEKVFLECVQDMDHENMFWYRQDPGLGLRLIYFSYDVKMKEKGDIPEGYSVSREKKERFSLILESASTNQTSMYLCASSFRAGRQHFGDGTRLSIL.